The next 14 T cell receptor beta chains were all read from a single sample in a study of graft-versus-host responses after intestinal transplantation. The researchers put around 200,000 CFSE-labeled responder cells into plates with around 200,000 irradiated, violet-dye-labeled stimulator cells. Libraries were prepared by immunoSEQ multiplex PCR; TCRdb keeps only in-frame clonotypes and omits some of them. This table holds 17,000 or so clones, around two fifths found once. The sample consisted of alloreactive CD8+ T cells from a mixed lymphocyte reaction culture, taken before intestinal transplant. As to subset: CFSE-low proliferating T cells sorted from approximately 6-day pre-transplant mixed lymphocyte reaction (GvH or HvG direction). The receptors shown here come from a human patient who received an intestinal transplant.

The V call is TRBV4-1, the J call TRBJ2-7; no definite D call. Trimming shortened V by 4 bases and J by 3 bases, and 22 bases separated the two germline ends. This CDR3 has 17 amino acids. Germline V gene lookup returns CDR1 MGHRA and CDR2 YSYEKL. CDR3 protein: CASSPWVPGFSVYEQYF. Written as DNA, the CDR3 is TGCGCCAGCAGCCCATGGGTACCCGGCTTCAGCGTCTACGAGCAGTACTTC.

The V call is TRBV28, the J call TRBJ2-7; 7 bases are a match to TRBD2. This CDR3 comprises 15 residues. Germline CDR1 and CDR2: MDHEN and SYDVKM. Germline trimming cut 5 bases from V and 5 bases from J; bases unmatched to any gene: 12. CDR3 sequence: CASSPTEGGIDEQYF. As DNA, the CDR3 is TGTGCCAGCAGTCCCACTGAGGGAGGGATCGACGAGCAGTACTTC.

Here the CDR3 reads CASSEGWGTEAFF. CDR3 bases: TGCGCCAGCAGTGAAGGGTGGGGCACTGAAGCTTTCTTT. This sequence joins TRBV10-2 and TRBJ1-1, with D hard to call. This CDR3 contains 13 residues. V dropped 3 bases and J dropped 4 bases, with 9 bases sitting between them. CDR1 and CDR2 (germline): WSHSY, SAAADI.

This clone is classed as medium-sized (0.01 to 0.1%). The chain couples TRBV27 to TRBJ2-2, with D perhaps TRBD2 (6 bases). The CDR3 runs 16 residues. In germline, CDR1 is MNHEY, CDR2 SMNVEV (reference sequence). V shed 5 bases and J shed 1 base, with 14 bases lying between them. The CDR3 nucleotides read TGTGCCAGCAGTGGGGCGGCTAGCGAGAACACCGGGGAGCTGTTTTTT. As protein: CASSGAASENTGELFF.

The sample holds a few counts of this clone. The chain carries TRBV25-1 and TRBJ2-7, with TRBD2 matching 7 bases. V lost 1 base, J lost 9 bases, and 15 bases stayed unmatched. Germline CDR1 and CDR2: MGHDK and SYGVNS. There are 16 residues in the CDR3. CDR3 in amino acids: CASSEFWGRAGVRQYF. The CDR3 bases are TGTGCCAGCAGTGAATTTTGGGGACGGGCGGGGGTGCGGCAGTACTTC.

The chain links TRBV27 to TRBJ1-2; no definite D call. The germline gives CDR1 MNHEY, CDR2 SMNVEV (reference sequence). The CDR3 spans 15 residues. Trimming took off 5 bases at V and 3 bases at J, with 16 bases between the two ends. CDR3 nucleotides: TGTGCCAGCAGTCCCGACTTAGGAGGGTACTATGGCTACACCTTC. Translated: CASSPDLGGYYGYTF.

The chain couples TRBV18 to TRBJ1-5, with no clear D. The CDR3 extends over 11 amino acids. Germline CDR1 and CDR2: KGHSH and LQKENI. Trimming left V 6 bases short and J 11 bases short, with 11 bases between. The CDR3 DNA follows: TGTGCCAGCTCCCTTCCAAGGACCCAGCATTTT. Its translation is CASSLPRTQHF. Full variable domain (remainder filled in from reference TRBV18 and TRBJ1-5): NAGVMQNPRHLVRRRGQEARLRCSPMKGHSHVYWYRQLPEEGLKFMVYLQKENIIDESGMPKERFSAEFPKEGPSILRIQQVVRGDSAAYFCASSLPRTQHFGDGTRLSIL.

The rearrangement uses TRBV4-1 and TRBJ2-2, with 7 bases aligning to TRBD1. Germline V lookup: CDR1 MGHRA, CDR2 YSYEKL. The CDR3 covers 14 residues. With V trimmed by 6 bases and J by 7 bases, 8 bases remained unmatched. The CDR3 DNA reads TGCGCCAGCAGGAGACAGGGAATGATCGGGGAGCTGTTTTTT. Translated, it gives CASRRQGMIGELFF.

This clone was found a few times. This chain links TRBV25-1 with TRBJ2-1; 13 nucleotides agree with TRBD2. V lost 2 bases, J lost 8 bases, and 9 bases stayed unmatched. Per the germline V gene, CDR1 is MGHDK and CDR2 is SYGVNS. The CDR3 length is 17 residues. Here the CDR3 reads CASSEAPGLAGADEQFF. For the CDR3, the DNA is TGTGCCAGCAGTGAAGCTCCCGGACTAGCGGGAGCCGATGAGCAGTTCTTC.

There are a few counts of this clone. J is TRBJ2-7 and V is TRBV6-5; TRBD1 matches at 9 bases. The CDR3 length is 14 residues. The V and J ends lost 6 bases and 3 bases, in that order; junction bases with no gene match: 6. CDR1 and CDR2 from the germline V gene are MNHEY and SVGAGI. The DNA of the CDR3 is TGTGCCAGCAGCTGGGGGGACAGGGACTACGAGCAGTACTTC. Protein sequence: CASSWGDRDYEQYF.

This sequence joins TRBV27 and TRBJ2-2, with TRBD2 identical over 7 bases. The CDR3 is 21 residues long. Germline trimming cut 6 bases from V and 0 bases from J; bases unmatched to any gene: 22. From germline, CDR1 is MNHEY and CDR2 SMNVEV (reference sequence). DNA for the CDR3: TGTGCCAGCAGCCCGTTTTTTAGCCCCCCCTGGACTAGTTCGAACACCGGGGAGCTGTTTTTT. Translation: CASSPFFSPPWTSSNTGELFF.

The J gene is TRBJ2-1, the V gene TRBV5-2; no DNA check was done on the table's D call, TRBD2. TRBV5-2 is recorded as a pseudogene. CDR3 size: 13 residues. Here the CDR3 reads CASSQEGAGDFFF. Written as DNA, the CDR3 is TGCGCCAGCAGCCAAGAAGGGGCGGGGGACTTTTTCTTC.

This sequence joins TRBV5-5 and TRBJ2-1; D call uncertain. The germline V and J ends were trimmed by 7 bases and 10 bases, with 12 bases remaining between them. CDR1 and CDR2 from the germline V gene are SGHKS and YYEKEE (reference sequence). The CDR3 sequence is 11 residues long. For the CDR3, the DNA is TGTGCCAGCCGTATTGAGAGGGAGCAGTTCTTC. It encodes CASRIEREQFF.

The rearrangement uses TRBV27 and TRBJ2-1; TRBD2 agrees at 8 bases. V shed 6 bases and J 0 bases; nucleotides not matched to a gene: 1. The CDR3 runs to 14 residues. Germline values: CDR1 MNHEY, CDR2 SMNVEV (reference sequence). In nucleotides, the CDR3 is TGTGCCAGCAGCGGGACTAGCTCCTACAATGAGCAGTTCTTC. Amino acid sequence: CASSGTSSYNEQFF.